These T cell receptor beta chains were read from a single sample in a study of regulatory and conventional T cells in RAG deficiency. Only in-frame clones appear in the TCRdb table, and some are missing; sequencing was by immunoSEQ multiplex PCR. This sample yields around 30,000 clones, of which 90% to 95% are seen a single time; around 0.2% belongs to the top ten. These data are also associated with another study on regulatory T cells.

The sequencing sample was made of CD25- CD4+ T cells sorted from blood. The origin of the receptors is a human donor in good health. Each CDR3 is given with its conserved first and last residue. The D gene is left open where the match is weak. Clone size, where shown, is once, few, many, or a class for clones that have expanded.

CDR3aa: CASSSLKAQGNQYF
CDR3nt: TGTGCCAGCAGTTCATTAAAGGCACAGGGAAACCAGTACTTC
j_gene: TRBJ2-5
v_gene: TRBV7-2
len: 14
d_gene: -
abundance: -

CDR3aa: CASSPVRGQGSYNEQFF
CDR3nt: TGTGCCAGCAGCCCAGTCCGGGGACAGGGGTCCTACAATGAGCAGTTCTTC
j_gene: TRBJ2-1
v_gene: TRBV7-9
len: 17
d_gene: TRBD1
abundance: -

CDR3aa: CASKFRVRNTEAFF
CDR3nt: TGTGCCAGCAAATTTCGGGTGCGGAACACTGAAGCTTTCTTT
j_gene: TRBJ1-1
v_gene: TRBV2
len: 14
d_gene: -
abundance: -

CDR3aa: CASSAGTDYNSPLHF
CDR3nt: TGTGCCAGCAGCGCTGGGACAGACTATAATTCACCCCTCCACTTT
j_gene: TRBJ1-6
v_gene: TRBV9
len: 15
d_gene: TRBD1
abundance: -

CDR3aa: CASSRGGFQGGTNEKLFF
CDR3nt: TGTGCCAGCAGCCGAGGTGGTTTCCAGGGGGGAACTAATGAAAAACTGTTTTTT
j_gene: TRBJ1-4
v_gene: TRBV5-4
len: 18
d_gene: TRBD1
abundance: once

CDR3aa: CASTGTGPYSNQPQHF
CDR3nt: TGTGCCAGTACCGGGACAGGGCCTTATAGCAATCAGCCCCAGCATTTT
j_gene: TRBJ1-5
v_gene: TRBV19
len: 16
d_gene: TRBD1
abundance: -

CDR3aa: CASTPWEGPYNSPLHF
CDR3nt: TGCGCCAGCACTCCCTGGGAGGGCCCCTATAATTCACCCCTCCACTTT
j_gene: TRBJ1-6
v_gene: TRBV10-2
len: 16
d_gene: -
abundance: -

CDR3aa: CASSSTTSSYNSPLHF
CDR3nt: TGTGCCAGTAGCAGCACGACAAGCTCCTATAATTCACCCCTCCACTTT
j_gene: TRBJ1-6
v_gene: TRBV19
len: 16
d_gene: -
abundance: -

CDR3aa: CASSLAGSDEQFF
CDR3nt: TGTGCCAGCAGCTTGGCGGGAAGCGATGAGCAGTTCTTC
j_gene: TRBJ2-1
v_gene: TRBV5-6
len: 13
d_gene: -
abundance: -

CDR3aa: CASSPAGGFTGNTIYF
CDR3nt: TGTGCCAGCTCACCAGCGGGGGGTTTCACTGGAAACACCATATATTTT
j_gene: TRBJ1-3
v_gene: TRBV18
len: 16
d_gene: -
abundance: -

CDR3aa: CASSPIGLANNEQFF
CDR3nt: TGTGCCAGCAGCCCCATTGGACTAGCCAACAATGAGCAGTTCTTC
j_gene: TRBJ2-1
v_gene: TRBV9
len: 15
d_gene: TRBD2
abundance: -

CDR3aa: CASSEPRGPSYNEQFF
CDR3nt: TGCGCCAGCAGTGAGCCCCGGGGTCCCTCCTACAATGAGCAGTTCTTC
j_gene: TRBJ2-1
v_gene: TRBV10-1
len: 16
d_gene: -
abundance: -

CDR3aa: CASSRQGSLNTEAFF
CDR3nt: TGTGCCAGCAGTAGACAGGGAAGTTTAAACACTGAAGCTTTCTTT
j_gene: TRBJ1-1
v_gene: TRBV6-5
len: 15
d_gene: TRBD1
abundance: -

CDR3aa: CASSLGTGTKETQYF
CDR3nt: TGTGCCAGCAGCTTGGGGACAGGGACCAAAGAGACCCAGTACTTC
j_gene: TRBJ2-5
v_gene: TRBV5-5
len: 15
d_gene: TRBD1
abundance: -

CDR3aa: CASSLGGGRSDTEAFF
CDR3nt: TGCGCCAGCAGCTTGGGCGGGGGGCGCTCGGACACTGAAGCTTTCTTT
j_gene: TRBJ1-1
v_gene: TRBV5-1
len: 16
d_gene: -
abundance: -

CDR3aa: CASSPGLAGGDEQFF
CDR3nt: TGTGCCAGCAGTCCGGGACTAGCGGGGGGAGATGAGCAGTTCTTC
j_gene: TRBJ2-1
v_gene: TRBV6-6
len: 15
d_gene: TRBD2
abundance: -